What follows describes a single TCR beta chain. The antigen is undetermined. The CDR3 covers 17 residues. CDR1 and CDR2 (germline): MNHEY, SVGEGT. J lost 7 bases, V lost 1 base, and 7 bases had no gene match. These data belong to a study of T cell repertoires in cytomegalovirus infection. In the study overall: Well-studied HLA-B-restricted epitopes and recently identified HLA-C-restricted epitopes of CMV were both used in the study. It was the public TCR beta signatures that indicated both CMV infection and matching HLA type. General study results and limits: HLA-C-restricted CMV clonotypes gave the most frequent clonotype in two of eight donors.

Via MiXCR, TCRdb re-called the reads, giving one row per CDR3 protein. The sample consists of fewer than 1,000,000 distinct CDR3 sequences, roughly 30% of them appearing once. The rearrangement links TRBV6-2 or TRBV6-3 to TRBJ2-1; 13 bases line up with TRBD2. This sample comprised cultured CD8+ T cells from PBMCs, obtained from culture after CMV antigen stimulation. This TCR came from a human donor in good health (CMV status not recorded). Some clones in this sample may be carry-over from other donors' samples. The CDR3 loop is CASSYFPRTSGGNEQFF. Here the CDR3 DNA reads TGTGCCAGCAGTTACTTCCCTAGGACTAGCGGGGGTAATGAGCAGTTCTTC.